This is a list of T cell receptor beta chains from one sample in a study of cytomegalovirus exposure and HLA in healthy donors. Some clones are missing from TCRdb's copy, which holds only in-frame ones; the method was immunoSEQ multiplex PCR. This repertoire shows roughly 280,000 clones, under 80% found once; its top ten account for around 2%. Sequenced input: PBMCs. These TCRs come from a female donor in good health and CMV-seronegative. The CDR3 runs from the conserved cysteine through the conserved F or W. A D gene is named only where the DNA matches it firmly. Clone size is shown for a subset of rows, as once, few, many or a class of expanded clone.

v_gene,abundance,d_gene,j_gene,CDR3nt,CDR3aa
TRBV6-5,NA,TRBD2,TRBJ2-5,TGTGCCAGCAGTAATACTGGACTAGCGGAAGAGACCCAGTACTTC,CASSNTGLAEETQYF
TRBV4-1,NA,TRBD2,TRBJ2-3,TGCGCCAGCAGCCCGCTAGCGGGACGCCTGGATACGCAGTATTTT,CASSPLAGRLDTQYF
TRBV14,NA,NA,TRBJ2-1,TGTGCCAGCAGCCAGCAGGCTAACGATGAGCAGTTCTTC,CASSQQANDEQFF
TRBV28,NA,TRBD1,TRBJ1-1,TGTGCCAGCAGTGCGGCCCGACAGGGTGTGGGGAACACTGAAGCTTTCTTT,CASSAARQGVGNTEAFF
TRBV5-6,NA,TRBD1,TRBJ2-5,TGTGCCAGCAGCTTGGCGACCGCGGTGACAGGGGAGGAGACCCAGTACTTC,CASSLATAVTGEETQYF
TRBV7-6,NA,TRBD2,TRBJ2-7,TGTGCCAGCAGCTTTGGGACTAGCGACGAGCAGTACTTC,CASSFGTSDEQYF
TRBV9,few,NA,TRBJ1-1,TGTGCCAGCAGCGGCGAAGGGAGCTTAAGGAGCACTGAAGCTTTCTTT,CASSGEGSLRSTEAFF
TRBV28,NA,NA,TRBJ1-1,TGTGCCAGCAGTACAGGAACTAACACTGAAGCTTTCTTT,CASSTGTNTEAFF
TRBV10-1,NA,TRBD2,TRBJ2-1,TGCGCCAGCACCAGCCGTCTAGCGGGAGGGCTACGGTACAATGAGCAGTTCTTC,CASTSRLAGGLRYNEQFF
TRBV29-1,NA,NA,TRBJ2-7,TGCAGCGTACCCCACCCGACAGGGAGCGGGTACGAGCAGTACTTC,CSVPHPTGSGYEQYF
TRBV5-8,NA,TRBD2,TRBJ2-7,TGTGCCAGCAGCAGGACTAGCGGGGGCTACGAGCAGTACTTC,CASSRTSGGYEQYF
TRBV6-1,NA,NA,TRBJ2-1,TGTGCCAGCAGTGATGTAGCCGGGGATGGCAATGAGCAGTTCTTC,CASSDVAGDGNEQFF
TRBV6-4,few,NA,TRBJ2-3,TGTGCCAGCAGTGAGGCGGAGTCAGATACGCAGTATTTT,CASSEAESDTQYF
TRBV18,few,NA,TRBJ1-1,TGTGCCAGCTCACCGTATAGGGGGAGAAACACTGAAGCTTTCTTT,CASSPYRGRNTEAFF
TRBV7-9,once,NA,TRBJ1-1,TGTGCCAGCAGCCTTCAGGGTATGAACACTGAAGCTTTCTTT,CASSLQGMNTEAFF
TRBV6-5,NA,TRBD1,TRBJ1-2,TGTGCCAGCAGGGCAGGGGGGCACTATGGCTACACCTTC,CASRAGGHYGYTF
TRBV10-2,NA,NA,TRBJ1-1,TGCGCCACCCGAGGTCCGGACACTGAAGCTTTCTTT,CATRGPDTEAFF
TRBV28,NA,TRBD1,TRBJ1-1,TGTGCCAGCCGAACAGGGGCACGTGAAGCTTTCTTT,CASRTGAREAFF
TRBV5-4,NA,TRBD2,TRBJ2-7,TGTGCCAGCAGACGAATTCCGGGACTATCTTCTACCGAGCAGTACTTC,CASRRIPGLSSTEQYF
TRBV10-3,once,TRBD2,TRBJ2-5,TGTGCCATCAGTGGAGGGACTAGCGGGATCCAAGAGACCCAGTACTTC,CAISGGTSGIQETQYF
TRBV5-1,few,NA,TRBJ2-3,TGCGCCAGCAGCACCGGTGGCACAGATACGCAGTATTTT,CASSTGGTDTQYF
TRBV7-8,NA,NA,TRBJ2-7,TGTGCCAGCAGCCGTTTAGATTACCGGGAGATTTCCTACGAGCAGTACTTC,CASSRLDYREISYEQYF
TRBV27,NA,TRBD2,TRBJ2-3,TGTGCCAGCAGTTCGGGACTAGGCGACACAGATACGCAGTATTTT,CASSSGLGDTDTQYF
TRBV14,NA,NA,TRBJ1-2,TGTGCCAGCAGCCATCAGGGTTCCCTCCGTACCCTTCTCGATGGCTACACCTTC,CASSHQGSLRTLLDGYTF
TRBV7-9,NA,TRBD1,TRBJ2-7,TGTGCCAGCAGCGCACGTTCTGGGACAGAATCCTACGAGCAGTACTTC,CASSARSGTESYEQYF
TRBV7-2,once,NA,TRBJ2-7,TGTGCCAGCAGCCCTAGCGAGGTCTCACCTCGATGGAGCTCCTACGAGCAGTACTTC,CASSPSEVSPRWSSYEQYF
TRBV27,NA,TRBD1,TRBJ1-2,TGTGCCAGCAGTTTCTCACAGGGGGCGCCGGGTGGCTACACCTTC,CASSFSQGAPGGYTF
TRBV2,few,TRBD2,TRBJ2-5,TGTGCCAACCTGCTGTCCGCGGGCCGAGGACTAGCACAAGAGACCCAGTACTTC,CANLLSAGRGLAQETQYF
TRBV28,NA,TRBD1,TRBJ1-2,TGTGCCAGCACGGGGGGACAGGGGGCAATCCGTGGCTACACCTTC,CASTGGQGAIRGYTF
TRBV5-4,few,TRBD2,TRBJ2-5,TGTGCCAGCAGCTTCATGAGCGGGAGAATAGGAGAGACCCAGTACTTC,CASSFMSGRIGETQYF
TRBV28,NA,TRBD2,TRBJ2-5,TGTGCCAGCAGCCCCGGGGGGGTCCAAGAGACCCAGTACTTC,CASSPGGVQETQYF
TRBV11-3,NA,TRBD2,TRBJ2-1,TGTGCCAGCAGCTTAGGTAGGGAGGGCCATGAGCAGTTCTTC,CASSLGREGHEQFF
TRBV30,NA,NA,TRBJ2-7,TGTGCCTGGAGCAGGGACTCCTACGAGCAGTACTTC,CAWSRDSYEQYF
TRBV4-2,NA,NA,TRBJ2-3,TGTGCCAGCAGCCAAGTTTCCGGGATCAGCACAGATACGCAGTATTTT,CASSQVSGISTDTQYF
TRBV7-9,NA,NA,TRBJ1-4,TGTGCCAGCAGCTTAGTGGCAGATACTAATGAAAAACTGTTTTTT,CASSLVADTNEKLFF
TRBV7-2,few,TRBD2,TRBJ2-7,TGTGCCAGCAGCCACGGACTAGCGGGAGACGCGCAGTACTTC,CASSHGLAGDAQYF
TRBV10-3,NA,NA,TRBJ1-2,TGTGCCATCAGTGAGGGGAGGGGTGGCTACACCTTC,CAISEGRGGYTF
TRBV9,NA,TRBD1,TRBJ2-5,TGTGCCAGCAGCGAGACAGGGTTCCTGAAACAAGAGACCCAGTACTTC,CASSETGFLKQETQYF